The clone carrying this T cell receptor (beta chain) was seen only a few times. Antigen: not known. The data were obtained in a study of T cells after yellow fever vaccination. The CDR3 totals 17 residues. V was pared by 4 bases and J by 0 bases, with 18 bases between. Germline V gene lookup returns CDR1 SGHRS and CDR2 YFSETQ. TCRdb reanalysed the 5' RACE reads using MiXCR and keeps one entry per CDR3 protein. The top ten hold roughly 18% of the sample, which has some 350,000 distinct CDR3 sequences, about 9.9% seen once. Study-wide results and limits: CD4 and CD8 compartments shared a small share of clonotypes. Clones that expanded after primary vaccination mostly reappeared after the booster (just under 98% CD4, approximately 85% CD8). Abundant bulk-population clonotypes could contaminate the FACS-sorted repertoires.

This chain links TRBV5-1 with TRBJ2-3; maybe TRBD2 (5 bases). Sequencing used PBMCs, obtained on the day of the first yellow fever vaccination. This TCR was recovered from a man between 18 and 29 years old who received the YFV17D yellow fever vaccine. The CDR3 is CASSHHNLALSTDTQYF. CDR3 nucleotides: TGCGCCAGCAGCCACCACAACCTAGCCCTCAGCACAGATACGCAGTATTTT.